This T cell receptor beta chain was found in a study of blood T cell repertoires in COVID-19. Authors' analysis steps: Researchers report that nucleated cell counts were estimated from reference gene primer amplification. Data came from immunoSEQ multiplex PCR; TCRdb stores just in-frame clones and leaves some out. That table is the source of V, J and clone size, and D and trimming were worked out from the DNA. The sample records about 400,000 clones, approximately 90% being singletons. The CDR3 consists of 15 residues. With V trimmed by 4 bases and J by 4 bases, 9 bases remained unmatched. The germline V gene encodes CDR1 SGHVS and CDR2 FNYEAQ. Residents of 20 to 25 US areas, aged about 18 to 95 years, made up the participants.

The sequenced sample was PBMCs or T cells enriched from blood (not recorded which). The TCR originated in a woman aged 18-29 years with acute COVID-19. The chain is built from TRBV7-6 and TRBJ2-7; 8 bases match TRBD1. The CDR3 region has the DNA TGTGCCAGCAGCTCATACCGGGACAGGTGGTACGAGCAGTACTTC. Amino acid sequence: CASSSYRDRWYEQYF.